The clone carrying this T cell receptor beta chain has only a few counts. The antigen remains undetermined. CDR3 length equals 15 residues. Trimming pared 3 bases from V and 2 bases from J, leaving 13 bases between. TCRdb ran MiXCR on the reads and lists one entry per CDR3 protein. The sample contains almost 500,000 distinct CDR3 sequences, about 11% of which appear only once. This specimen comes from a study of T cell repertoires in cytomegalovirus infection. Study-wide background: From public TCR beta signatures came an indication of both CMV infection and matching HLA type. Study-wide points: Predominance within the ex vivo response was attributable to HLA-C-restricted CMV-specific TCR beta clonotypes. Carriers of CMV plus the relevant HLA were identified by cumulative public TCR beta family frequency.

The TCR originated in a human donor in good health (CMV status not recorded). Some clones in this sample may be carry-over from other donors' samples. The sample was PBMCs. The J gene is TRBJ1-2, the V gene TRBV12-3 or TRBV12-4, with D unclear. This chain's CDR3 is CASSFGVAGNYGYTF. In DNA form, the CDR3 reads TGTGCCAGCAGTTTTGGGGTCGCAGGCAACTATGGCTACACCTTC.